A selection of T cell receptor beta chains follows, all from one sample in a study of CD8 T cells in ankylosing spondylitis. Each CDR3 protein is one row after TCRdb ran MiXCR on the 5' RACE reads. The data show about 100,000 distinct CDR3 sequences, about 8.1% seen once. Sequencing was carried out using blood, either unsorted or a sorted T cell fraction (not recorded which). These receptors all come from a male donor with ankylosing spondylitis or in good health (not recorded which). Both conserved end residues are part of each CDR3.

TRBV2	TRBJ1-5	CASVGQGQQPQHF
TRBV5-1	TRBJ2-2	CASSAQIMNTGELFF
TRBV10-3	TRBJ2-7	CAIGGTTLSYEQYF
TRBV28	TRBJ1-4	CASSLRDNEKLFF
TRBV10-3	TRBJ2-5	CAISQPGGRETQYF
TRBV24-1	TRBJ2-7	CATSDPVTYEQYF
TRBV12-3/TRBV12-4	TRBJ1-3	CASSYGDRSSGNTIYF
TRBV5-1	TRBJ2-1	CASSRGQGEGNEQFF
TRBV12-3/TRBV12-4	TRBJ1-5	CASSLPSGWGQPQHF
TRBV6-5	TRBJ2-2	CASSFWQGAGELFF
TRBV7-3	TRBJ2-2	CASSFNPGNTGELFF
TRBV7-2	TRBJ2-7	CASSLARGTYEQYF
TRBV20-1	TRBJ2-4	CSTIALNSGVRDIQYF
TRBV11-2	TRBJ1-2	CASSLSFRTGGSGGYTF
TRBV3-1	TRBJ1-5	CASSHTGVSQPQHF
TRBV3-1	TRBJ1-1	CASSHGGYTEAFF
TRBV7-4	TRBJ1-1	CASQAPGVLEAFF
TRBV7-6	TRBJ1-6	CASSPVEGSYNSPLHF